This T cell receptor beta chain derives from a study of human T cells and chemical hapten exposure. As for the study in general: During the roughly 24-week study period, patients had diphenylcyclopropenone applied to the scalp every week. Overall study findings and caveats: Each of the donors had alopecia, so their immune responses may not resemble those of healthy people.

In the original workflow: Sample TCR counts, which ranged from roughly 20,000 to 750,000, had a median of approximately 100,000. Each CDR3 protein is one row after TCRdb ran MiXCR on the RACE reads. It is TCRdb's table, rather than the study itself, that gives the V and J calls and clone size. The sample has 40,000 to 50,000 distinct CDR3 sequences, roughly an eighth seen once; the top ten hold approximately 6%. Germline values: CDR1 LGHDT, CDR2 YNNKEL (reference sequence). The CDR3 is 15 residues long. The V segment lost 1 base and the J segment 1 base; nucleotides outside the gene matches: 1. Time point indicated: pre-sensitization, week 0. Treatment given: therapeutic diphenylcyclopropenone sensitization with weekly scalp DPC. This clonotype showed up just a few times. The target antigen is unknown.

This chain links TRBV3-1 with TRBJ2-1; 7 bases align to TRBD2. Material: whole blood, obtained in connection with sensitization to the hapten diphenylcyclopropenone (DPC). This TCR came from a woman in her 30s with alopecia areata. Some clones in this sample may be carry-over from other donors' samples. CDR3 DNA sequence: TGTGCCAGCAGCCAAGCGCGGGAGTCCTACAATGAGCAGTTCTTC. Residues: CASSQARESYNEQFF.